Shown below are 27 T cell receptor beta chains from a single sample sequenced in a study of CD8 T cells in ankylosing spondylitis. Using its own MiXCR run on the 5' RACE reads, TCRdb lists one record per CDR3 protein. The repertoire holds under 300,000 distinct CDR3 sequences, with roughly 8.6% as singletons. The sequenced sample was blood, either unsorted or a sorted T cell fraction (not recorded which). These receptor sequences come from a male donor with ankylosing spondylitis or in good health (not recorded which).

To note about this clonotype: An end of the junction differs from the germline gene, which may be a read error. This chain joins TRBV3-1 and TRBJ2-7; TRBD2 aligns across 8 bases. The CDR3 totals 17 residues. CDR1 is LGHDT, CDR2 YNNKEL, per germline (reference sequence). CDR3 sequence (DNA): TGTGCCACCAGCCAAGGGTTTGCGGGAGGAAACCCCTACGAGCAGTACTTC. This sequence encodes CATSQGFAGGNPYEQYF.

This clonotype was picked up a small number of times. V usage is TRBV10-3 and J usage is TRBJ2-7, with D maybe TRBD1 (5 bases). The germline V and J ends were trimmed by 6 bases and 4 bases, with 16 bases remaining between them. The CDR3 has 14 residues. In germline, CDR1 is ENHRY, CDR2 SYGVKD. CDR3: CAIRAGAGRYEQYF. The CDR3 DNA follows: TGTGCCATCAGGGCTGGGGCAGGGCGATACGAGCAGTACTTC.

The chain is built from TRBV20-1 and TRBJ1-1, with no clear D. Germline V gives CDR1 DFQATT, CDR2 SNEGSKA (reference sequence). Trimming removed 0 bases from V and 4 bases from J, with 9 bases in between. This CDR3 has 13 amino acids. Here the CDR3 reads CSARDRIGTEAFF. The CDR3 bases are TGCAGTGCTAGAGATCGGATAGGCACTGAAGCTTTCTTT.

There are many counts of this clonotype. The V gene is TRBV11-2, the J gene TRBJ2-3; the match to TRBD2 covers 15 bases. The CDR3 is 18 residues long. Germline CDR1 reads SGHAT; CDR2 reads FQNNGV. J was trimmed by 7 bases and V by 0 bases; bases with no gene match: 8. Here the CDR3 reads CASSLDPGLAGGPNTQYF. The CDR3 DNA reads as TGTGCCAGCAGCTTAGACCCCGGACTAGCGGGAGGGCCGAATACGCAGTATTTT.

This clonotype came up many times. The V gene is TRBV5-1, the J gene TRBJ2-1, with 8 bases lining up with TRBD2. CDR3 size: 17 residues. The V and J ends lost 0 bases and 8 bases, in that order; junction bases with no gene match: 13. The germline V gene has CDR1 SGHRS and CDR2 YFSETQ. CDR3 in amino acids: CASSLARRGLVSYEQFF. CDR3 nucleotide sequence: TGCGCCAGCAGCTTGGCCCGTAGGGGACTAGTATCTTATGAGCAGTTCTTC.

This clonotype appeared many times. The CDR3 bases are TGTGCCAGTAGGGCCGGGGAGCTGTTTTTT. This sequence encodes CASRAGELFF. The rearrangement uses TRBV19 and TRBJ2-2; D gene uncertain. CDR3 length: 10 amino acids. Trimming took off 6 bases at V and 6 bases at J, with 2 bases between the two ends. Per germline, CDR1 LNHDA and CDR2 SQIVND (reference sequence).

This clonotype has a count of ten or more. V usage is TRBV12-3 or TRBV12-4 and J usage is TRBJ2-1, with TRBD2 identical over 9 bases. Germline trimming cut 6 bases from V and 7 bases from J; bases unmatched to any gene: 10. The CDR3 has 15 amino acids. CDR3 residues: CASRLAGTSWNEQFF. Here the CDR3 DNA reads TGTGCCAGCAGACTTGCCGGGACTAGCTGGAATGAGCAGTTCTTC.

This clonotype was seen a few times. This sequence joins TRBV6-2 or TRBV6-3 and TRBJ1-5; D is possibly TRBD1 (6 bases). In germline, CDR1 is MNHEY, CDR2 SVGEGT. CDR3 size: 18 residues. The V end lost 2 bases, the J end lost 0 bases, and 17 bases lay between the germline ends. In DNA, the CDR3 is TGTGCCAGCAGTTACGACAGGCACCAAGGGAATAGCAATCAGCCCCAGCATTTT. Protein product: CASSYDRHQGNSNQPQHF.

This clonotype was observed many times. This chain uses TRBV12-3 or TRBV12-4 with TRBJ2-3, with a tentative D call TRBD1 (6 bases). Trimming took 5 bases from V and 0 from J, leaving 12 bases between them. This CDR3 is 15 amino acids long. Here the CDR3 reads CASSITGFSTDTQYF. The DNA for the CDR3 is TGTGCCAGCAGTATAACAGGGTTTAGCACAGATACGCAGTATTTT.

This clonotype was found a few times. This chain links TRBV6-2 or TRBV6-3 with TRBJ2-1; the D gene is possibly TRBD1 (5 bases). This CDR3 spans 16 amino acids. Germline-derived CDR1 and CDR2 are MNHEY and SVGEGT. V gave up 2 bases and J gave up 5 bases, with 16 bases separating them. The CDR3 is CASSYPRAPRDNEQFF. The CDR3 DNA sequence: TGTGCCAGCAGTTACCCCAGGGCTCCCCGGGACAATGAGCAGTTCTTC.

At least ten counts were recorded for this clonotype. The chain recombines TRBV20-1 with TRBJ2-3; the match to TRBD2 covers 7 bases. This CDR3 has 18 residues. The germline V gene has CDR1 DFQATT and CDR2 SNEGSKA (reference sequence). Trimming cost V 0 bases and J 0 bases; bases outside gene matches: 12. CDR3 amino acids: CSAREARSRDYSTDTQYF. The CDR3 bases are TGCAGTGCTAGAGAGGCCAGGTCGAGGGACTATAGCACAGATACGCAGTATTTT.

There are many counts of this clonotype. The rearrangement uses TRBV18 and TRBJ2-3, with 7 bases that match TRBD1. CDR1 and CDR2 (germline): KGHSH, LQKENI. The CDR3 loop spans 15 amino acids. V shed 3 bases and J 5 bases; nucleotides not matched to a gene: 8. The CDR3 sequence: CASSPGTVDRDTQYF. For the CDR3, the DNA is TGTGCCAGCTCACCGGGGACAGTGGACCGAGATACGCAGTATTTT.

This clonotype was counted at least ten times. This chain connects TRBV12-3 or TRBV12-4 to TRBJ1-5; 8 nucleotides match TRBD1. With 5 bases clipped from V and 3 bases from J, the junction kept 3 bases outside the gene matches. CDR3 length: 14 amino acids. CDR3 DNA: TGTGCCAGCAGTGTACAGGGGGACAATCAGCCCCAGCATTTT. The encoded protein is CASSVQGDNQPQHF.

The sample holds many counts of this clonotype. The chain uses TRBV29-1 and TRBJ2-7; 14 bases map to TRBD2. The ends lost 2 bases at V and 2 bases at J; junction bases unmatched: 8. The CDR3 spans 17 residues. Germline values: CDR1 SQVTM, CDR2 ANQGSEA. The CDR3 DNA reads as TGCAGCGTTGAATTGGGACTAGCGGGAGAAACTACCTACGAGCAGTACTTC. It is translated as CSVELGLAGETTYEQYF.

There are many counts of this clonotype. The V call is TRBV3-1, the J call TRBJ2-1; no clear D. Germline values: CDR1 LGHDT, CDR2 YNNKEL (reference sequence). V lost 1 base, J lost 5 bases, and 12 bases lay in between. The CDR3 runs 15 residues. This chain's CDR3 is CASSQGSTIHNEQFF. The DNA for the CDR3 is TGTGCCAGCAGCCAAGGAAGCACTATCCACAATGAGCAGTTCTTC.

In its sample, this clonotype was seen many times. The chain employs TRBV10-3 and TRBJ1-2; the D gene is possibly TRBD1 (6 bases). Trimming shortened V by 0 bases and J by 6 bases, and 14 bases separated the two germline ends. This CDR3 spans 15 amino acids. Germline CDR1 reads ENHRY; CDR2 reads SYGVKD. The CDR3 DNA reads as TGTGCCATCAGTGAGTCGGCCAGGGGTGATGATGGCTACACCTTC. It translates to CAISESARGDDGYTF.

Only a few counts were recorded for this clonotype. This sequence joins TRBV18 and TRBJ2-1; D possibly corresponds to TRBD1 (5 bases). The CDR3 runs 13 residues. Germline CDR1 is KGHSH and CDR2 is LQKENI. The germline V and J ends were trimmed by 4 bases and 5 bases, with 9 bases remaining between them. The CDR3 region is CASSQETDNEQFF. CDR3 coding DNA: TGTGCCAGCTCACAGGAGACAGACAATGAGCAGTTCTTC.

Ten or more counts support this clonotype. The chain is built from TRBV5-1 and TRBJ2-2, with 10 bases aligning to TRBD2. CDR1 is SGHRS and CDR2 is YFSETQ in the germline V gene. V trimming: 5 bases; J trimming: 6 bases; junction bases outside the gene matches: 7. The CDR3 extends over 15 amino acids. This chain's CDR3 is CASRNPGLASGELFF. DNA for the CDR3: TGCGCCAGCAGAAACCCGGGACTAGCGTCCGGGGAGCTGTTTTTT.

This clonotype was picked up many times. V and J are TRBV5-4 and TRBJ2-4; D gene unclear. There are 12 residues in the CDR3. V lost 4 bases, J lost 6 bases, and 8 bases lay in between. Looked up from germline, CDR1 is SGHNT and CDR2 is YYREEE (reference sequence). The DNA for the CDR3 is TGTGCCAGCAGCCGAGAAGGAAACATTCAGTACTTC. This translates into CASSREGNIQYF.

CDR3 bases: TGCAGTGCTAGAGTAACAGGGCAATACACTGAAGCTTTCTTT. It encodes CSARVTGQYTEAFF. The J gene is TRBJ1-1, the V gene TRBV20-1; D is possibly TRBD1 (6 bases). The germline V and J ends were trimmed by 1 base and 3 bases, with 12 bases remaining between them. The CDR3 runs 14 residues. The germline V gene has CDR1 DFQATT and CDR2 SNEGSKA (reference sequence).

This clonotype was seen ten or more times. The V and J genes are TRBV27 and TRBJ2-1; 11 bases fit TRBD2. The CDR3 runs to 14 residues. The germline gives CDR1 MNHEY, CDR2 SMNVEV (reference sequence). The trim removed 3 bases at V and 9 bases at J, leaving 4 bases unmatched. The CDR3, as DNA: TGTGCCAGCAGTTTTAGCGGGGGGGCCGGTGAGCAGTTCTTC. This gives the protein CASSFSGGAGEQFF.

This clonotype has ten or more counts. The chain is built from TRBV4-1 and TRBJ2-7; D possibly corresponds to TRBD2 (6 bases). This CDR3 region has 14 residues. Germline CDR1 and CDR2: MGHRA and YSYEKL. Trimming took off 3 bases at V and 2 bases at J, with 11 bases between the two ends. Written as DNA, the CDR3 is TGCGCCAGCAGCCACCCGGGGGATACCTACGAGCAGTACTTC. Protein sequence: CASSHPGDTYEQYF.

This clonotype occurred a few times. The V and J genes are TRBV12-3 or TRBV12-4 and TRBJ2-7; TRBD1 or TRBD2 may be the D gene (6 bases each). The CDR3 has 14 residues. The germline V and J ends were trimmed by 6 bases and 1 base, with 13 bases remaining between them. CDR3 sequence: CASRRGTFSYEQYF. Written as DNA, the CDR3 is TGTGCCAGCAGGAGGGGGACTTTTTCCTACGAGCAGTACTTC.

This clonotype has a count of ten or more. The chain links TRBV4-1 to TRBJ2-1; 9 bases agree with TRBD2. The CDR3 has 15 amino acids. Trimming cost V 1 base and J 4 bases; bases outside gene matches: 2. Per germline, CDR1 MGHRA and CDR2 YSYEKL. CDR3 DNA: TGCGCCAGCAGCCAAGCGCTAGCGGGATACAATGAGCAGTTCTTC. Protein: CASSQALAGYNEQFF.

This clonotype was detected only a few times. V gene TRBV30 combines with J gene TRBJ2-2; weak D call: TRBD1 (6 bases). Trimming stripped 2 bases from V and 0 bases from J, with 7 bases between. In germline, CDR1 is GTSNPN, CDR2 SVGIG (reference sequence). This CDR3 is 14 amino acids long. In nucleotides, the CDR3 is TGTGCCTGGAGTAGGGGGACGAACACCGGGGAGCTGTTTTTT. Translation gives CAWSRGTNTGELFF.

This clonotype has at least ten counts. The gene calls are TRBV29-1 and TRBJ1-1; possibly TRBD1 for D (5 bases). CDR3 length: 13 amino acids. V dropped 4 bases and J dropped 4 bases, with 13 bases sitting between them. CDR1 and CDR2 from the germline V gene are SQVTM and ANQGSEA. This CDR3 is CSVGGPRSTEAFF. In nucleotides, the CDR3 is TGCAGCGTTGGGGGACCGAGGAGCACTGAAGCTTTCTTT.

This clonotype was seen at least ten times. The J gene is TRBJ1-4, the V gene TRBV20-1, with D uncertain. V lost 2 bases and J lost 4, with 5 bases in between. Germline lookup yields CDR1 DFQATT and CDR2 SNEGSKA (reference sequence). The CDR3 length is 12 residues. The CDR3 nucleotides read TGCAGTGCTAGAAGTTTTAATGAAAAACTGTTTTTT. Translated, it gives CSARSFNEKLFF.